Included here is one TCR beta chain sequence, with context. The antigen remains undetermined. There were likely unrecorded immune exposures, though donors were nominally healthy when sampled. The data stem from a study of cytomegalovirus exposure and HLA in healthy donors. Study-wide results and caveats: Most of the TCR beta V segments (in an earlier analysis) were productive either about 87% or about 30% of the time. When analyzed later, a missense DCLRE1C variant was found to be linked to TCR beta V- and J-gene trimming.

Vbeta (60) and Jbeta (13) primers were used in the PCR. The protocol was immunoSEQ multiplex PCR, while the TCRdb copy is restricted to in-frame clones and leaves out a portion. The sample consists of 130,000 to 150,000 clones, roughly four fifths of them appearing once. The CDR3 is 15 amino acids. Per germline, CDR1 MGHRA and CDR2 YSYEKL. V lost 6 bases to trimming and J lost 11 bases; unmatched junction nucleotides: 15. The gene calls are TRBV4-1 and TRBJ1-1; 10 positions match TRBD1. The sequence was obtained from a human donor in good health. Sequencing input: PBMCs. The CDR3 region is CASRIGAGTGVRAFF. CDR3 nucleotide sequence: TGCGCCAGCAGAATCGGGGCCGGGACAGGGGTGCGGGCTTTCTTT.